The TCR beta chain under discussion was sequenced for a study of control samples from healthy donors and cancer patients. This CDR3 contains 15 residues. V gave up 2 bases and J gave up 4 bases; unmatched junction bases: 8. Germline lookup yields CDR1 LGHNA and CDR2 YSLEER. Assay used: immunoSEQ multiplex PCR; TCRdb lists only in-frame clones, some missing. The table shows roughly 49,000 clones, with 85% to 95% occurring only once. The sequencing input was PBMCs. The TCR originated in a young man with colorectal cancer. This sequence joins TRBV4-3 and TRBJ2-7; TRBD1 aligns across 7 bases. The DNA for the CDR3 is TGCGCCAGCAGCCAAACGACAGGGTGGATTTACGAGCAGTACTTC. Its translation: CASSQTTGWIYEQYF.